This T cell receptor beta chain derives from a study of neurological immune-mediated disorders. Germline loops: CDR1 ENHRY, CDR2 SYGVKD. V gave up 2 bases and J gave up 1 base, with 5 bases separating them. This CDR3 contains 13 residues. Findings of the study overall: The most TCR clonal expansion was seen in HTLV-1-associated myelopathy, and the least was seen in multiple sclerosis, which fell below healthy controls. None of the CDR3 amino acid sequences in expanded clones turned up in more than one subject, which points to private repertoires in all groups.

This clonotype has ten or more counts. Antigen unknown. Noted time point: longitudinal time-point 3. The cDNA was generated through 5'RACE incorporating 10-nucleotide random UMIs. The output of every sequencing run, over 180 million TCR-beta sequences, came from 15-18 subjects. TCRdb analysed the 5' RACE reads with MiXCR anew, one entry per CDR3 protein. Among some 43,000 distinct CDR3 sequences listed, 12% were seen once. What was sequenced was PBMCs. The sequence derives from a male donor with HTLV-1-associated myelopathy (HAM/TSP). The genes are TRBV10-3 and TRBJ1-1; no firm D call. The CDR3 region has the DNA TGTGCCATCAGTGAGATTCCGAACACTGAAGCTTTCTTT. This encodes CAISEIPNTEAFF.